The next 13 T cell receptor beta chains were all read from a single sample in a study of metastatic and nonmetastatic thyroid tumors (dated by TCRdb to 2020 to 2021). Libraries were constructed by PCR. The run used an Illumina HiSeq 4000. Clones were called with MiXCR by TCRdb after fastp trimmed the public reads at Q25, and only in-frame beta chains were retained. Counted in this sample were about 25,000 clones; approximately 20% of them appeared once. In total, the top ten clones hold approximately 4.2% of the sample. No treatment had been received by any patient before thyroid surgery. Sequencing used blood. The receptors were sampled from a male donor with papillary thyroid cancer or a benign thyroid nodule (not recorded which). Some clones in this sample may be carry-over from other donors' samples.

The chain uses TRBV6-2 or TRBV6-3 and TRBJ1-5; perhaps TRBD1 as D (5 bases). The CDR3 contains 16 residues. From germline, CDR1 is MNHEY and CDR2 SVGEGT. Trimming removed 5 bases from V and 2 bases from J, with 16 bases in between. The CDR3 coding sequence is TGTGCCAGCAGTAACCCGGGGGGGGTAGGCAATCAGCCCCAGCATTTT. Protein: CASSNPGGVGNQPQHF.

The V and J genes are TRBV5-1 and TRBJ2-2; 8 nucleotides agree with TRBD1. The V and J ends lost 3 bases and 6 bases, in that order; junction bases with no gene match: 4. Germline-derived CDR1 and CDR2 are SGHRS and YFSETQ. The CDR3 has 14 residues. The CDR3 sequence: CASSCGQGSGELFF. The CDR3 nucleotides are TGCGCCAGCAGCTGTGGACAGGGATCCGGGGAGCTGTTTTTT.

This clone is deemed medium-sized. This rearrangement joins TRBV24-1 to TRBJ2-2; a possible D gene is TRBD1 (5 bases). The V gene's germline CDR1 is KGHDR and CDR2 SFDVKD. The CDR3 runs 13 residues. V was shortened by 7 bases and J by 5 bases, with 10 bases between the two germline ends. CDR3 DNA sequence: TGTGCCACCAGACAGGTTTTAACCGGGGAGCTGTTTTTT. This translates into CATRQVLTGELFF.

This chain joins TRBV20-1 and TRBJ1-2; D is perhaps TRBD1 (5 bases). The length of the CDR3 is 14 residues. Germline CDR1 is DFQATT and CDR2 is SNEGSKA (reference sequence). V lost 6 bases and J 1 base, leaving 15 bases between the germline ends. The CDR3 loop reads CSAEPQALNYGYTF. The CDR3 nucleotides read TGCAGTGCAGAGCCACAGGCACTTAACTATGGCTACACCTTC.

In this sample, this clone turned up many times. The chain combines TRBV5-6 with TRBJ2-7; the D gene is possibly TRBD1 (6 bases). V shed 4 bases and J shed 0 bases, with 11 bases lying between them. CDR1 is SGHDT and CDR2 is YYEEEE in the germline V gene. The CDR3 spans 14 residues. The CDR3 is CASSAQGSSYEQYF. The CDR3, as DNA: TGTGCCAGCAGCGCGCAGGGGAGCTCCTACGAGCAGTACTTC.

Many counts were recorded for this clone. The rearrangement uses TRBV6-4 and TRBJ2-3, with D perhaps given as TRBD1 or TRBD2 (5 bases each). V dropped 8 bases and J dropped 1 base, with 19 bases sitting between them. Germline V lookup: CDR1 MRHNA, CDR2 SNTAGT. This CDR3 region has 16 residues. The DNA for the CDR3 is TGTGCCAGCTTCCCCGGGACGACCCTCTGCACAGATACGCAGTATTTT. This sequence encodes CASFPGTTLCTDTQYF.

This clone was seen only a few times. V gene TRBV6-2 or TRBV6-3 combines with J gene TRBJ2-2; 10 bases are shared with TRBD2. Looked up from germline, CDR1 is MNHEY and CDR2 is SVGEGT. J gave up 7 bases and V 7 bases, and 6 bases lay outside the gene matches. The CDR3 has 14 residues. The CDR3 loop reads CASTAGGPNGELFF. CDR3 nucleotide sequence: TGTGCCAGCACAGCGGGAGGGCCTAACGGGGAGCTGTTTTTT.

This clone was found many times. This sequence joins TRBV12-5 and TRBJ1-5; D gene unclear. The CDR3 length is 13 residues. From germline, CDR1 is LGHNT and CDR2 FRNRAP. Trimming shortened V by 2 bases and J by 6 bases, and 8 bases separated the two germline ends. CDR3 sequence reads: CASGLSGPQPQHF. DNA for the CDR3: TGTGCTAGTGGTTTGTCCGGCCCTCAGCCCCAGCATTTT. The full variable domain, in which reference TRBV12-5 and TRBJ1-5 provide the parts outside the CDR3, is DARVTQTPRHKVTEMGQEVTMRCQPILGHNTVFWYRQTMMQGLELLAYFRNRAPLDDSGMPKDRFSAEMPDATLATLKIQPSEPRDSAVYFCASGLSGPQPQHFGDGTRLSIL.

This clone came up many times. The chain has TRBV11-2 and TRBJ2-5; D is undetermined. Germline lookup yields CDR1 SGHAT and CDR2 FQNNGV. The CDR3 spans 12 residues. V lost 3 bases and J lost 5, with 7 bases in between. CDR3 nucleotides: TGTGCCAGCAGCTTGTTGCGGGAGACCCAGTACTTC. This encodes CASSLLRETQYF.

The CDR3 DNA follows: TGTGCCAGCAGTTACTCCCGGACTAGCGGAAATGAGCAGTTCTTC. It codes for CASSYSRTSGNEQFF. V is TRBV6-5 and J is TRBJ2-1, with 10 nucleotides matching TRBD2. CDR1 MNHEY and CDR2 SVGAGI come from the germline V gene. After removal of 0 bases from V and 7 bases from J, the junction contained 3 bases not matched to a gene. The CDR3 has 15 residues.

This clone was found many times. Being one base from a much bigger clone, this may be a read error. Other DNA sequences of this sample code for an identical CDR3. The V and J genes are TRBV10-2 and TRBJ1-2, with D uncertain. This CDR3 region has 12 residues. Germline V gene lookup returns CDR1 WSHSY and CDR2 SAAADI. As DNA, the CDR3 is TGCGCCAGCAGGACCGACTCCTATGGCTATACCTTC. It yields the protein CASRTDSYGYTF.

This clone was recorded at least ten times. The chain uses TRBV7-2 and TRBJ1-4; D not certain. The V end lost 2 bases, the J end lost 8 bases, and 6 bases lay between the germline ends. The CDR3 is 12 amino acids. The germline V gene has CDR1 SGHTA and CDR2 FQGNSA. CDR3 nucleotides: TGTGCCAGCAGCTTACTTAGGGAAAAACTGTTTTTT. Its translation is CASSLLREKLFF. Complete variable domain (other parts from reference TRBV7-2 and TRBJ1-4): GAGVSQSPSNKVTEKGKDVELRCDPISGHTALYWYRQSLGQGLEFLIYFQGNSAPDKSGLPSDRFSAERTGGSVSTLTIQRTQQEDSAVYLCASSLLREKLFFGSGTQLSVL.

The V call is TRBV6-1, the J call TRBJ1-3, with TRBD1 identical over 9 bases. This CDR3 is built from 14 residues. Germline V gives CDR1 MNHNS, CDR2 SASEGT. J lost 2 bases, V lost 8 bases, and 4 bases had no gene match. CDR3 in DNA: TGTGCCAGCTTACAGGGGGCAACTGGAAACACCATATATTTT. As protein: CASLQGATGNTIYF.